These 21 T cell receptor beta chains came from one sample sequenced in a study of T cell clones after liver transplantation (dated by TCRdb to 2018 to 2020). Explained via the paper, the time point label denotes: pre-transplant. The library was obtained by the immunoSEQ multiplex PCR assay. TCRdb obtained this table from immuneACCESS and retained in-frame rearrangements with V and J assigned. These tables miss some clones; where compared with another copy, unresolved V genes account for less than half of the shortfall, and the remainder is unexplained. The sample table shows tens of thousands of clones, and 90% are seen once. Roughly 3% of the sample comes from the top ten. The sequencing here drew on CD4+ T cells from blood, taken before liver transplant. The receptors come from a human donor who received a liver transplant.

The rearrangement joins TRBV19 to TRBJ1-4, with a tentative D call TRBD1 (5 bases). Trimming shortened V by 7 bases and J by 4 bases, and 7 bases separated the two germline ends. The CDR3 length is 12 residues. Germline V gene lookup returns CDR1 LNHDA and CDR2 SQIVND (reference sequence). Written as DNA, the CDR3 is TGTGCCAGTAAGAGGGGTAATGAAAAACTGTTTTTT. It encodes CASKRGNEKLFF.

J is TRBJ2-1 and V is TRBV5-1, with 13 nucleotides matching TRBD2. The CDR3 length is 15 residues. J gave up 10 bases and V 0 bases, and 4 bases lay outside the gene matches. Germline CDR1 SGHRS, CDR2 YFSETQ. CDR3 in DNA: TGCGCCAGCAGCTTGGTGACTAGCGGGAGGCGGGAGCAGTTCTTC. Translation: CASSLVTSGRREQFF.

V is TRBV29-1 and J is TRBJ1-4; D is uncertain. The CDR3 runs 13 residues. From germline, CDR1 is SQVTM and CDR2 ANQGSEA. V lost 5 bases and J lost 6, with 13 bases in between. CDR3: CSVCDRDYEKLFF. The CDR3 bases are TGCAGCGTTTGTGATCGAGATTATGAAAAACTGTTTTTT.

This clone was seen a few times. The rearrangement links TRBV6-1 to TRBJ2-3; 9 nucleotides align to TRBD1. Germline trimming cut 5 bases from V and 6 bases from J; bases unmatched to any gene: 6. CDR1 is MNHNS, CDR2 SASEGT, per germline. This CDR3 spans 14 amino acids. The CDR3 region is CASSTGGSTDTQYF. The CDR3, as DNA: TGTGCCAGCAGTACAGGGGGCTCTACGGATACGCAGTATTTT.

The chain's CDR3 is CASSQTGTTWETQYF. CDR3 nucleotide sequence: TGCGCCAGCAGCCAGACAGGTACCACCTGGGAGACCCAGTACTTC. The chain recombines TRBV5-1 with TRBJ2-5; D is possibly TRBD1 (6 bases). Trimming shortened V by 4 bases and J by 5 bases, and 18 bases separated the two germline ends. Germline CDR1 reads SGHRS; CDR2 reads YFSETQ. The CDR3 totals 15 residues.

The CDR3: CASSPTGFDYEQYF. In DNA, the CDR3 is TGTGCCAGCAGCCCAACAGGGTTTGACTACGAGCAGTACTTC. This sequence joins TRBV11-2 and TRBJ2-7; TRBD1 might be the D (6 bases). Between the trimmed V and J ends, which lost 5 bases and 3 bases, there was a span of 14 bases. Per the germline V gene, CDR1 is SGHAT and CDR2 is FQNNGV. CDR3 length: 14 amino acids.

This clone occurred a few times. The chain combines TRBV7-3 with TRBJ2-4; unclear D gene. This CDR3 region has 11 residues. V lost 11 bases and J 0 bases, leaving 5 bases between the germline ends. Germline loops: CDR1 SGHTA, CDR2 FQGTGA. The CDR3 reads CASLAKNIQYF. The CDR3 bases are TGTGCCTCCTTAGCCAAAAACATTCAGTACTTC.

V is TRBV7-3 and J is TRBJ2-1, with 9 bases fitting TRBD2. The CDR3 is 15 residues long. CDR1 SGHTA and CDR2 FQGTGA come from the germline V gene. Trimming cost V 7 bases and J 4 bases; bases outside gene matches: 8. CDR3 nucleotides: TGTGCCAGCATAGGGGCGGGAGGGCCGTACAATGAGCAGTTCTTC. Amino acids: CASIGAGGPYNEQFF.

The chain uses TRBV30 and TRBJ1-1; tentative D call: TRBD1 (6 bases). V was trimmed by 3 bases and J by 3 bases, leaving 11 bases between them. The CDR3 totals 13 residues. CDR1 is GTSNPN and CDR2 is SVGIG in the germline V gene (reference sequence). As DNA, the CDR3 is TGTGCCTGGAGGGTTCAGGGGTACACTGAAGCTTTCTTT. Its translation is CAWRVQGYTEAFF.

The chain's CDR3 is CASSQGPDGYTF. CDR3 DNA: TGCGCCAGCAGCCAAGGGCCGGATGGCTACACCTTC. This chain uses TRBV4-3 with TRBJ1-2; D remains unclear. Trimming removed 1 base from V and 6 bases from J, with 6 bases in between. Germline V gives CDR1 LGHNA, CDR2 YSLEER. The CDR3 extends over 12 amino acids.

The chain couples TRBV19 to TRBJ2-6; 7 bases fit TRBD2. Losses at the gene ends were 3 bases for V and 4 bases for J; bases not matched to a gene: 6. CDR3 length: 16 amino acids. Germline CDR1 LNHDA, CDR2 SQIVND (reference sequence). The DNA for the CDR3 is TGTGCCAGTAGTATTCGGGGAGGGACCGGGGCCAACGTCCTGACTTTC. Protein sequence: CASSIRGGTGANVLTF.

The chain carries TRBV6-1 and TRBJ2-3; D gene uncertain. V was clipped by 10 bases and J by 0 bases, with 17 bases between them. Germline CDR1 MNHNS, CDR2 SASEGT. The CDR3 contains 15 residues. The CDR3 reads CATISGQYSTDTQYF. CDR3 bases: TGTGCCACCATTAGTGGGCAGTACAGCACAGATACGCAGTATTTT.

J is TRBJ2-3 and V is TRBV25-1, with 7 bases aligning to TRBD2. The CDR3 contains 16 residues. Trimming cost V 5 bases and J 4 bases; bases outside gene matches: 12. Germline V lookup: CDR1 MGHDK, CDR2 SYGVNS. CDR3 bases: TGTGCCAGCAGTCCAGGGACTATGGGGTTAGCAGATACGCAGTATTTT. As protein: CASSPGTMGLADTQYF.

The CDR3 region is CASSRPQWPREQYF. CDR3 nucleotides: TGTGCCAGCAGCCGACCCCAATGGCCTCGCGAGCAGTACTTC. This chain connects TRBV11-3 to TRBJ2-7; D gene unclear. There are 14 residues in the CDR3. Germline-derived CDR1 and CDR2 are SGHNT and YENEEA. Trimming shortened V by 5 bases and J by 6 bases, and 17 bases separated the two germline ends.

This clone has a handful of counts. The chain carries TRBV4-3 and TRBJ2-1; 8 nucleotides align to TRBD2. This CDR3 contains 15 residues. The junction had 7 bases not matched to a gene; V was cut back by 0 bases and J by 9 bases. In germline, CDR1 is LGHNA, CDR2 YSLEER. The CDR3: CASSQEVAGRLEQFF. CDR3 in DNA: TGCGCCAGCAGCCAAGAGGTAGCGGGAAGGCTTGAGCAGTTCTTC.

The gene calls are TRBV11-2 and TRBJ1-1; D ambiguous. Trimming took off 7 bases at V and 1 base at J, with 16 bases between the two ends. Germline V gene sequence: CDR1 SGHAT, CDR2 FQNNGV. This CDR3 is built from 15 residues. The chain's CDR3 is CASTERATRNTEAFF. The CDR3, as DNA: TGTGCCAGCACCGAGCGGGCAACACGGAACACTGAAGCTTTCTTT.

The chain combines TRBV19 with TRBJ1-1; D remains unclear. The V end lost 5 bases, the J end lost 4 bases, and 11 bases lay between the germline ends. Per the germline V gene, CDR1 is LNHDA and CDR2 is SQIVND (reference sequence). The CDR3 runs 13 residues. Here the CDR3 reads CASSRAGGTEAFF. CDR3 DNA: TGTGCCAGTAGTCGGGCCGGAGGCACTGAAGCTTTCTTT.

Here the CDR3 DNA reads TGTGCCTGGAGTGTAGAGGGGGGGCAGCCCCAGCATTTT. Protein product: CAWSVEGGQPQHF. This chain links TRBV30 with TRBJ1-5; possibly TRBD1 for D (6 bases). Trimming cost V 0 bases and J 7 bases, with 10 bases left between them. Germline V gives CDR1 GTSNPN, CDR2 SVGIG (reference sequence). This CDR3 contains 13 residues.

V usage is TRBV30 and J usage is TRBJ2-2; D might be TRBD2 (6 bases). V was shortened by 0 bases and J by 0 bases, with 17 bases between the two germline ends. The CDR3 is made up of 18 amino acids. Per the germline V gene, CDR1 is GTSNPN and CDR2 is SVGIG (reference sequence). The CDR3 DNA reads TGTGCCTGGAGTGTGGGTTTTCTTGGGACTTCGAACACCGGGGAGCTGTTTTTT. Its protein product is CAWSVGFLGTSNTGELFF.

V and J are TRBV27 and TRBJ2-4, with D hard to call. This CDR3 has 13 residues. Looked up from germline, CDR1 is MNHEY and CDR2 is SMNVEV (reference sequence). The ends were cut back, 5 bases at V and 4 bases at J, with 9 bases in the middle. CDR3 DNA: TGTGCCAGCAGTGGCAGGCTAAAAAACATTCAGTACTTC. It yields the protein CASSGRLKNIQYF.

This chain connects TRBV14 to TRBJ1-5, with D hard to call. Trimming left V 2 bases short and J 4 bases short, with 6 bases between. Germline V lookup: CDR1 SGHDN, CDR2 FVKESK. The CDR3 runs 13 residues. CDR3 in DNA: TGTGCCAGCAGCCAACTATCTAATCAGCCCCAGCATTTT. As protein: CASSQLSNQPQHF.